This T cell receptor (beta chain) was recovered during a study of Ad26.COV2.S vaccination and SARS-CoV-2 variants. The sample's treatment: roughly 18 received Ad26.COV2.S at low or high dose, single or two shots; about 5 received placebo; per-sample allocation not given. It was on day 63 after the first vaccine or placebo injection that samples were taken. Profiled with immunoSEQ multiplex PCR; TCRdb holds only in-frame clones, not every one. The top ten clones hold about 4.4% of a sample with about 440,000 clones, around 90% of them seen once. V was pared by 3 bases and J by 6 bases, with 5 bases between. The CDR3 has 12 residues. Looked up from germline, CDR1 is SGHVS and CDR2 is FNYEAQ.

The clonotype originates from a person aged 18-65 years who received the Ad26.COV2.S COVID-19 vaccine or a placebo. V gene TRBV7-6 combines with J gene TRBJ2-2; D ambiguous. The sequencing used peripheral blood, collected in a trial of Ad26.COV2.S vaccine versus placebo. The CDR3 DNA is TGTGCCAGCAGCTTTCGGTCCGGGGAGCTGTTTTTT. This sequence encodes CASSFRSGELFF.